The 2 T cell receptor beta chains below all came from one sample that was sequenced in a study of siplizumab effects on memory and regulatory T cells. The mixed lymphocyte reaction cells were grown together in coculture at 37°C for about six days. For these TCRs, the target antigens are not known. Some clones are missing from TCRdb's copy, which holds only in-frame ones; the method was immunoSEQ multiplex PCR. The profile shows approximately 14,000 clones, approximately 45% of them singletons. Sequences were obtained from CFSE-low (dividing) CD4+ T cells sorted from an allogeneic mixed lymphocyte reaction. Receptors originate from a human donor in good health; the cells came from an allogeneic mixed lymphocyte reaction. Some clones in this sample may be carry-over from other donors' samples.

This sequence joins TRBV7-3 and TRBJ2-1; no clear D gene. The CDR3 sequence is 12 residues long. Per the germline V gene, CDR1 is SGHTA and CDR2 is FQGTGA. V was pared by 2 bases and J by 7 bases, with 6 bases between. CDR3 sequence reads: CASSLDGNEQFF. The CDR3 DNA follows: TGTGCCAGCAGCTTAGACGGGAATGAGCAGTTCTTC.

This clone was counted only a few times. The chain is built from TRBV18 and TRBJ2-7; D tentatively reads TRBD1 or TRBD2 (5 bases each). Trimming stripped 0 bases from V and 2 bases from J, with 11 bases between. CDR3 length: 15 residues. In germline, CDR1 is KGHSH, CDR2 LQKENI. CDR3 protein: CASSPPGVQPYEQYF. For the CDR3, the DNA is TGTGCCAGCTCACCACCGGGGGTACAACCCTACGAGCAGTACTTC.